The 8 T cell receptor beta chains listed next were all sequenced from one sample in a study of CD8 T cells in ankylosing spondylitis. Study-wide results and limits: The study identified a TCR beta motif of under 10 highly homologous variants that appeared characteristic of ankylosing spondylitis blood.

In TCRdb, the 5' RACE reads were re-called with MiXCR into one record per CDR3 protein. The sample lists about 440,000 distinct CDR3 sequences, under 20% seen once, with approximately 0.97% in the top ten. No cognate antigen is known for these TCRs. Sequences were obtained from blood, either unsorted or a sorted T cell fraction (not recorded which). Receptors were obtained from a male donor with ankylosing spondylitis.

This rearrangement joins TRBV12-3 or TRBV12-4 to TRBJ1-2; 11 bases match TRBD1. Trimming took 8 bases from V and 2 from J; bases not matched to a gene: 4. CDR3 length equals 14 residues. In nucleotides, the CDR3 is TGTGCCAGCCTGGGACAGGGGGACAACTATGGCTACACCTTC. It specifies CASLGQGDNYGYTF.

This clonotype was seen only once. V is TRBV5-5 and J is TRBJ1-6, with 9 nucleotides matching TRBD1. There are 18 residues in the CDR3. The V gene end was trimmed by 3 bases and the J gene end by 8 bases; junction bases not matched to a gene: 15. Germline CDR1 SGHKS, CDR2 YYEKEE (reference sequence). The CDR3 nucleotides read TGTGCCAGCAGCTCCGACCCGGACAGGGGAATTAAAGATTCACCCCTCCACTTT. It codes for CASSSDPDRGIKDSPLHF. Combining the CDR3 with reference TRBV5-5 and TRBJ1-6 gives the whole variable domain DAGVTQSPTHLIKTRGQQVTLRCSPISGHKSVSWYQQVLGQGPQFIFQYYEKEERGRGNFPDRFSARQFPNYSSELNVNALLLGDSALYLCASSSDPDRGIKDSPLHFGNGTRLTVT.

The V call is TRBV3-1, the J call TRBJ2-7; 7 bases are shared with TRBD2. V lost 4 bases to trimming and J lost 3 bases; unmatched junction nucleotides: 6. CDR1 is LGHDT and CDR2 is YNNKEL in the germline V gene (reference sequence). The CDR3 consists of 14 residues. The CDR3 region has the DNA TGTGCCAGCAGCCGGGGACTAACGGGCTACGAGCAGTACTTC. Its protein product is CASSRGLTGYEQYF.

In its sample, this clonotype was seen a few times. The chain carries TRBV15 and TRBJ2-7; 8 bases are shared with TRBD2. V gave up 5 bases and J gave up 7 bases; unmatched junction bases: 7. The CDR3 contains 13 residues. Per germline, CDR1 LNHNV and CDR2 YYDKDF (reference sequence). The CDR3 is CATSRNGLAEQYF. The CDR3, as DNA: TGTGCCACCAGCCGAAACGGACTAGCTGAGCAGTACTTC.

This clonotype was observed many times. CDR3 protein: CASSLAAGVLYF. Here the CDR3 DNA reads TGTGCCAGCAGTTTAGCAGCGGGAGTATTGTACTTC. The chain carries TRBV27 and TRBJ2-7, with 8 nucleotides matching TRBD2. The CDR3 has 12 amino acids. Unmatched junction bases numbered 6, after V lost 2 bases and J lost 12 bases. Germline CDR1 reads MNHEY; CDR2 reads SMNVEV (reference sequence).

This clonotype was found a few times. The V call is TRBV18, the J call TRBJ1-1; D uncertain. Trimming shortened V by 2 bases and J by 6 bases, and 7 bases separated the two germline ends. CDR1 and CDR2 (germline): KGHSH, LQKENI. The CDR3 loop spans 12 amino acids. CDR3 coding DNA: TGTGCCAGCTCACCAGAGGGTCCTGAAGCTTTCTTT. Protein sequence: CASSPEGPEAFF.

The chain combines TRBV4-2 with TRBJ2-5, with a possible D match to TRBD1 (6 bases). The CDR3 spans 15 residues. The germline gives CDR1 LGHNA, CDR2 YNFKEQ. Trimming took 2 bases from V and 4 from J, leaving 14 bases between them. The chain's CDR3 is CASSQTRGGGETQYF. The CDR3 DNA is TGTGCCAGCAGCCAAACCAGGGGTGGGGGAGAGACCCAGTACTTC.

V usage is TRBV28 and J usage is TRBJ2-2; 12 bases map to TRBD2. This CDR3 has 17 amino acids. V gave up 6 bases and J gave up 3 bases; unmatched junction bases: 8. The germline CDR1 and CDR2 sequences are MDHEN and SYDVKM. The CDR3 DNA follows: TGTGCCAGCAGCCGTGTTAGACTAGCGGGAGACACCGGGGAGCTGTTTTTT. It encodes CASSRVRLAGDTGELFF.